This T cell receptor beta chain was found in a study of blood T cells in healthy people across ages. Together with a sample-barcoded 5' primer, a J-beta primer mix was included in a second PCR lasting about 7 to 11 cycles. TCRdb re-analysed the 5' RACE reads in MiXCR, keeping a single row per CDR3 protein. The sample holds some 560,000 distinct CDR3 sequences, about 27% seen once. With regard to this clonotype: The antigen remains undetermined.

General observations from the study: Any conclusive comparison of naive versus antigen-experienced cells was prevented by using unsorted PBMCs. Considered underestimates were the diversity estimates obtained from one million T cells.

V was cut by 1 base and J by 3 bases, with 13 bases left in between. CDR1 is LGHNA, CDR2 YSLEER, per germline. CDR3 length equals 16 residues. These data were also reused for a study on T cells of mothers and their children. That investigation notes: Reads obtained per mother exceeded 9 million TCR beta CDR3 reads, with a few million obtained per child.

The chain carries TRBV4-3 and TRBJ2-1; D may be TRBD2 (5 bases). Sequencing was performed on blood. The TCR sequence derives from a boy aged 2 to 9 in good health. This CDR3 reads CASSQARTLHYNEQFF. Here the CDR3 DNA reads TGCGCCAGCAGCCAAGCAAGGACTCTTCACTACAATGAGCAGTTCTTC.